The table lists the clone carrying this T cell receptor (beta chain) with many counts. Its antigen is unknown. This record belongs to a study of T cell repertoires in cytomegalovirus infection. Study-level background: Public signatures in TCR beta pointed to CMV infection and matching HLA type. Study-wide results and caveats: Cumulative frequency (of public TCR beta family members) identified carriers of CMV plus the relevant HLA. In two of eight donors, the top clonotype was HLA-C-restricted CMV-specific.

MiXCR, applied by TCRdb to the reads, yields one record per CDR3 protein. Of around 260,000 distinct CDR3 sequences in the sample, 25% were seen once. V shed 0 bases and J 3 bases; nucleotides not matched to a gene: 5. The CDR3 has 16 amino acids. The germline gives CDR1 SEHNR, CDR2 FQNEAQ (reference sequence). This receptor was obtained from a human donor in good health (CMV status not recorded). Some clones in this sample may be carry-over from other donors' samples. The chain employs TRBV7-9 and TRBJ1-1, with TRBD1 matching 9 bases. What was sequenced was PBMCs. CDR3 protein: CASSLARGQGDTEAFF. DNA of the CDR3: TGTGCCAGCAGCTTAGCGCGGGGACAGGGAGACACTGAAGCTTTCTTT.